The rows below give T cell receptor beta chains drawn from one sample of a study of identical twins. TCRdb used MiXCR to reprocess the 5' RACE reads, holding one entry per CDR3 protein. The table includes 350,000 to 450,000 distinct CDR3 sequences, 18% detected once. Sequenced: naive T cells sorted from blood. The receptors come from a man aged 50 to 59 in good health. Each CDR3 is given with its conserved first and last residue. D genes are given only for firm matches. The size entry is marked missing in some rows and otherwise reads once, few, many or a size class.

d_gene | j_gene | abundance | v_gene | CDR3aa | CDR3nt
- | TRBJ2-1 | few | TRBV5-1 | CASSLQGDGNEQFF | TGCGCCAGCAGCTTGCAAGGGGACGGCAATGAGCAGTTCTTC
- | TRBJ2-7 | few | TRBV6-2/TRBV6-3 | CASTEAYEQYF | TGTGCCAGCACCGAAGCCTACGAGCAGTACTTC
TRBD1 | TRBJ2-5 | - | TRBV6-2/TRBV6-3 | CASRNRGWETQYF | TGTGCCAGCAGGAACAGGGGTTGGGAGACCCAGTACTTC
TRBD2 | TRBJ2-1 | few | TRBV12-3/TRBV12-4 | CASSFSKREGLDEQFF | TGTGCCAGCAGTTTTTCGAAGCGGGAGGGCTTGGATGAGCAGTTCTTC
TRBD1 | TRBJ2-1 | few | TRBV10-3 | CAISSGTGWDEQFF | TGTGCCATCAGCTCAGGGACAGGTTGGGATGAGCAGTTCTTC
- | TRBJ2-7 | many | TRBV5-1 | CASSREQGNFYEQYF | TGCGCCAGCAGCAGGGAACAGGGTAACTTCTACGAGCAGTACTTC
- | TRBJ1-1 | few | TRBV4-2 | CASSPTYRQGTEAFF | TGTGCCAGCAGCCCGACCTACCGCCAGGGGACTGAAGCTTTCTTT
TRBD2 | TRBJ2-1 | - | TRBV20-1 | CSRGVSGKDNEQFF | TGCTCGCGGGGGGTTTCCGGGAAGGACAATGAGCAGTTCTTC
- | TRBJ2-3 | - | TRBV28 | CASSFSGDTQYF | TGTGCCAGCAGTTTTTCCGGAGATACGCAGTATTTT
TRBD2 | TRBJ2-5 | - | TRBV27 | CASSATTGTSDRTYF | TGTGCCAGCAGTGCAACGACCGGGACTAGCGACCGCACGTACTTC
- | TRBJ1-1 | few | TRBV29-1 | CSVEGALRARNTEAFF | TGCAGCGTTGAAGGTGCTTTGAGAGCCCGGAACACTGAAGCTTTCTTT
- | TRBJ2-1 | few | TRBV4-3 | CASSQGELVSNEQFF | TGCGCCAGCAGCCAAGGGGAACTAGTGAGCAATGAGCAGTTCTTC
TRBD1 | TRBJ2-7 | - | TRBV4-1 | CASSQDIGTGRYEQYF | TGCGCCAGCAGCCAAGATATAGGGACAGGGCGCTACGAGCAGTACTTC
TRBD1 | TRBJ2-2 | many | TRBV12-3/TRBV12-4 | CASSPPGTGYTGELFF | TGTGCCAGCAGTCCTCCCGGGACAGGGTACACCGGGGAGCTGTTTTTT
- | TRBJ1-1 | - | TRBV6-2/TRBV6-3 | CASSDLVMNTEAFF | TGTGCCAGCAGTGACCTGGTCATGAACACTGAAGCTTTCTTT
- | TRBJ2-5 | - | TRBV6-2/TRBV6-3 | CASTPLGGRETQYF | TGTGCCAGCACCCCACTGGGGGGAAGAGAGACCCAGTACTTC
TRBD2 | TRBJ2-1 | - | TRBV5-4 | CASTTGSGGEQFF | TGTGCCAGCACCACGGGTAGCGGGGGGGAGCAGTTCTTC
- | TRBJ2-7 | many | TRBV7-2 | CASSFGGSEQYF | TGTGCCAGCAGCTTCGGGGGTAGCGAGCAGTACTTC
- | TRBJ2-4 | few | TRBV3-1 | CASSQWGGNIQYF | TGTGCCAGCAGCCAGTGGGGCGGAAACATTCAGTACTTC
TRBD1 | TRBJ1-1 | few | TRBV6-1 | CASSRTGLTEAFF | TGTGCCAGCAGTCGGACAGGGCTTACTGAAGCTTTCTTT
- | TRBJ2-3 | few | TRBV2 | CASVGLGRVGNTQYF | TGTGCCAGCGTCGGTCTGGGGCGAGTAGGGAATACGCAGTATTTT
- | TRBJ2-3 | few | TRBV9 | CASSPAAASRDTQYF | TGTGCCAGCAGCCCCGCGGCCGCTAGTAGAGATACGCAGTATTTT
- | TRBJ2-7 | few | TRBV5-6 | CASSAGREQYF | TGTGCCAGCAGCGCCGGTCGCGAGCAGTACTTC
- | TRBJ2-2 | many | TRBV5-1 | CASSLDRLNTGELFF | TGCGCCAGCAGCTTGGACAGACTCAACACCGGGGAGCTGTTTTTT
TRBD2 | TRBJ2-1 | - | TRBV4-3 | CASSQDPQTSVPYNEQFF | TGCGCCAGCAGCCAAGACCCGCAGACTAGCGTCCCCTACAATGAGCAGTTCTTC
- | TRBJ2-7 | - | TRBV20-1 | CSAREGQGGYEQYF | TGCAGTGCTAGAGAGGGGCAGGGTGGCTACGAGCAGTACTTC
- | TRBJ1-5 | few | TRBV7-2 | CASSSQTSEPQHF | TGTGCCAGCAGCTCCCAAACGAGTGAGCCCCAGCATTTT
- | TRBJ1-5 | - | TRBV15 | CATSTRQVGVMPQHF | TGTGCCACCAGCACCCGACAGGTAGGAGTTATGCCCCAGCATTTT
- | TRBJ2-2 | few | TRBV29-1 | CSVWSDTGELFF | TGCAGCGTCTGGAGCGACACCGGGGAGCTGTTTTTT
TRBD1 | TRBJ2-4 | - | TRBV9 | CASSVGPGQTKNIQYF | TGTGCCAGCAGCGTAGGGCCGGGACAGACCAAAAACATTCAGTACTTC
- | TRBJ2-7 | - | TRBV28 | CATQHSSSYEQYF | TGTGCCACCCAACACAGCAGCTCCTACGAGCAGTACTTC
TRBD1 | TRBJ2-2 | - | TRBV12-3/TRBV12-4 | CASSFEGTGEDTGELFF | TGTGCCAGCAGTTTTGAAGGGACAGGGGAAGATACCGGGGAGCTGTTTTTT
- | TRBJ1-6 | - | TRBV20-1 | CSARDTGGFSPLHF | TGCAGTGCTAGAGATACCGGTGGGTTTTCACCCCTCCACTTT
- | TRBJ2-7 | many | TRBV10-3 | CAISGGRDEQYF | TGTGCCATCAGTGGGGGCAGGGACGAGCAGTACTTC
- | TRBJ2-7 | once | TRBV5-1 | CASSLSHNYEQYF | TGCGCCAGCAGCTTGTCCCACAACTACGAGCAGTACTTC
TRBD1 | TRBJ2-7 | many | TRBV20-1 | CSARESTTGIGNEQYF | TGCAGTGCTAGAGAGTCTACGACAGGGATCGGAAACGAGCAGTACTTC
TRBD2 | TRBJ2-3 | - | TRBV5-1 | CASSLDLAGGTDTQYF | TGCGCCAGCAGCTTGGACCTAGCGGGGGGGACAGATACGCAGTATTTT
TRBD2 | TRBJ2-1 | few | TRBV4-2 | CASSRTGLAGGNEQFF | TGTGCCAGCAGCCGAACGGGACTAGCGGGGGGTAATGAGCAGTTCTTC
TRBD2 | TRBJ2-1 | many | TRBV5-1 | CASSLLAGGYNEQFF | TGCGCCAGCAGCTTACTAGCGGGAGGCTACAATGAGCAGTTCTTC
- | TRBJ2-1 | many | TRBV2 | CASSDYISSSYNEQFF | TGTGCCAGCAGCGACTACATTTCAAGCTCCTACAATGAGCAGTTCTTC
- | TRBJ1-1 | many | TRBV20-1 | CSVGNTEAFF | TGCAGTGTAGGGAACACTGAAGCTTTCTTT
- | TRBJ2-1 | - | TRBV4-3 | CASSQDSRGTYNEQFF | TGCGCCAGCAGCCAAGATTCGAGGGGGACTTACAATGAGCAGTTCTTC
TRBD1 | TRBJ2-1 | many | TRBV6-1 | CASHPTGQGARRPNEQFF | TGTGCCAGCCACCCGACGGGACAGGGGGCTCGGCGGCCGAATGAGCAGTTCTTC
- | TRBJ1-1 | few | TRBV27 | CASSLSNRVYTEAFF | TGTGCCAGCAGTTTATCAAACAGGGTTTACACTGAAGCTTTCTTT
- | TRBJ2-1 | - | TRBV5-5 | CASSGGVNEQFF | TGTGCCAGCAGCGGCGGGGTGAATGAGCAGTTCTTC
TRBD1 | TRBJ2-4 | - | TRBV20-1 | CSARGGQGNKNIQYF | TGCAGTGCTAGAGGTGGACAGGGTAACAAAAACATTCAGTACTTC
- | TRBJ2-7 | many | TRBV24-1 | CATSDSDYEQYF | TGTGCCACCAGTGATTCTGACTACGAGCAGTACTTC
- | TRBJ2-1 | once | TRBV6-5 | CASSYPGARKFF | TGTGCCAGCAGTTACCCGGGGGCGCGAAAGTTCTTC
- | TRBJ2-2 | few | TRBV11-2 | CASSLDLIGTGELFF | TGTGCCAGCAGCTTAGATCTTATCGGCACCGGGGAGCTGTTTTTT
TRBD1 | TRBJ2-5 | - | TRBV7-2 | CASSLVRGQGAGKTQYF | TGTGCCAGCAGCTTAGTAAGGGGACAGGGGGCCGGAAAGACCCAGTACTTC
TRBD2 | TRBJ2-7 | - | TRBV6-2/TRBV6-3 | CASSYSAGGDEQYF | TGTGCCAGCAGTTACTCAGCGGGAGGGGACGAGCAGTACTTC
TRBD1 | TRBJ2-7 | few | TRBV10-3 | CAISEKDRASYEQYF | TGTGCCATCAGTGAAAAGGACAGGGCCTCCTACGAGCAGTACTTC
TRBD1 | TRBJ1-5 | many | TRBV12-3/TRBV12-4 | CASSVDRVPNSNQPQHF | TGTGCCAGCAGCGTCGACAGGGTCCCAAATAGCAATCAGCCCCAGCATTTT
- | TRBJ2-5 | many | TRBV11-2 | CASSLDRGSETQYF | TGTGCCAGCAGCTTAGATCGGGGCTCGGAGACCCAGTACTTC
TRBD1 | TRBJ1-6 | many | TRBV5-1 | CASSSTGGKHNSPLHF | TGCGCCAGCAGTTCGACAGGGGGTAAACATAATTCACCCCTCCACTTT
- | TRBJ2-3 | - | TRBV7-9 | CASSLHPGLSTDTQYF | TGTGCCAGCAGCTTGCATCCAGGGTTGAGCACAGATACGCAGTATTTT
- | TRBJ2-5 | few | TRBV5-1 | CASSLPLGVGAQETQYF | TGCGCCAGCAGCTTGCCCCTGGGTGTTGGGGCCCAAGAGACCCAGTACTTC
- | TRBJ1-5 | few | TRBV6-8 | CASSYRPHRINQPQHF | TGTGCCAGCAGTTACCGCCCCCACCGAATCAATCAGCCCCAGCATTTT
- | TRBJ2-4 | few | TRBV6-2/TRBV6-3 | CASTHDVSIQYF | TGTGCCAGCACACACGACGTGAGCATTCAGTACTTC